The 19 T cell receptor beta chains reported below all come from one sample, sequenced in a study of shared clonotypes between healthy human individuals. Terminally differentiated effector memory CD45RA+ cells were excluded from the naive CD8 cells, which were CD45RO-negative and positively selected for CCR7. Sequencing was performed with immunoSEQ multiplex PCR; in TCRdb, only in-frame clones are kept and a portion is missing. The table records around 2,100,000 clones, about 95% of them present only once. Sequenced: naive CD8+ T cells sorted from blood. The receptors derive from a man aged 18 to 29 in good health.

This clone was seen once. The same CDR3 can be traced to other DNA sequences in this sample. The rearrangement links TRBV9 to TRBJ2-7, with a possible D match to TRBD2 (7 bases). The CDR3 totals 14 residues. V was shortened by 2 bases and J by 4 bases, with 13 bases between the two germline ends. Per germline, CDR1 SGDLS and CDR2 YYNGEE. The chain's CDR3 is CASSVGGPSYEQYF. CDR3 bases: TGTGCCAGCAGCGTGGGGGGGCCTTCTTACGAGCAGTACTTC.

The V call is TRBV21-1, the J call TRBJ1-5. TRBV21-1 is a pseudogene locus. The CDR3 totals 15 residues. The CDR3: CASSKAIQLNQPQHF. The CDR3 nucleotides are TGTGCCAGCAGCAAAGCTATACAACTCAATCAGCCCCAGCATTTT.

The V call is TRBV9, the J call TRBJ2-2, with 15 nucleotides matching TRBD2. The CDR3 runs 19 residues. The germline gives CDR1 SGDLS, CDR2 YYNGEE. Trimming removed 0 bases from V and 6 bases from J; junction bases left unmatched: 9. CDR3 nucleotide sequence: TGTGCCAGCAGCGTAGACCCCGGGACTAGCGGGAGGAGGTCCGGGGAGCTGTTTTTT. Residues: CASSVDPGTSGRRSGELFF.

The chain recombines TRBV7-2 with TRBJ2-7; D gene ambiguous. There are 13 residues in the CDR3. The V gene lost 10 bases and the J gene lost 2 bases, with 15 bases spanning the gap. Germline CDR1 reads SGHTA; CDR2 reads FQGNSA. CDR3 amino acids: CATSRAEPYEQYF. DNA of the CDR3: TGTGCCACGAGTAGGGCAGAACCCTACGAGCAGTACTTC. The whole variable domain, filled in from reference TRBV7-2 and TRBJ2-7, reads GAGVSQSPSNKVTEKGKDVELRCDPISGHTALYWYRQSLGQGLEFLIYFQGNSAPDKSGLPSDRFSAERTGGSVSTLTIQRTQQEDSAVYLCATSRAEPYEQYFGPGTRLTVT.

This clone occurred a few times. The chain recombines TRBV27 with TRBJ2-7, with D possibly being TRBD1 (6 bases). The CDR3 has 12 residues. Looked up from germline, CDR1 is MNHEY and CDR2 is SMNVEV (reference sequence). The V end lost 5 bases, the J end lost 2 bases, and 7 bases lay between the germline ends. DNA of the CDR3: TGTGCCAGCAGTAACAGGGCCTACGAGCAGTACTTC. It codes for CASSNRAYEQYF.

This clone appeared once. CDR3: CASTVGLAGNEQYF. CDR3 coding DNA: TGTGCCAGCACCGTAGGACTAGCGGGGAACGAGCAGTACTTC. The chain couples TRBV6-1 to TRBJ2-7; 12 bases align to TRBD2. The CDR3 length is 14 residues. CDR1 is MNHNS, CDR2 SASEGT, per germline. The junction had 6 bases not matched to a gene; V was cut back by 7 bases and J by 5 bases.

This clone occurred a few times. J is TRBJ1-6 and V is TRBV4-1; tentatively, D is TRBD1 (5 bases). CDR3 length: 16 amino acids. The ends were cut back, 4 bases at V and 9 bases at J, with 19 bases in the middle. The germline V gene encodes CDR1 MGHRA and CDR2 YSYEKL. CDR3 DNA: TGCGCCAGCAGCCCACCGGGGCTGGGAGCCGTTTCACCCCTCCACTTT. This codes for CASSPPGLGAVSPLHF.

This chain uses TRBV4-1 with TRBJ2-7; 10 nucleotides line up with TRBD2. CDR3 length: 15 amino acids. Germline V gene sequence: CDR1 MGHRA, CDR2 YSYEKL. V dropped 5 bases and J dropped 7; count of bases not matched to a gene: 11. The chain's CDR3 is CASSGRASGSWEQYF. The CDR3 DNA sequence: TGCGCCAGCAGCGGTCGGGCTAGCGGGAGTTGGGAGCAGTACTTC.

This chain connects TRBV7-6 to TRBJ1-4; maybe TRBD1 (5 bases). Germline V CDR1 and CDR2: SGHVS, FNYEAQ. This CDR3 region has 13 residues. Trimming cost V 5 bases and J 6 bases, with 10 bases left between them. The CDR3 loop reads CASSTGGDEKLFF. In DNA, the CDR3 is TGTGCCAGCAGCACCGGGGGGGATGAAAAACTGTTTTTT.

V usage is TRBV7-9 and J usage is TRBJ2-7; D ambiguous. CDR1 SEHNR and CDR2 FQNEAQ come from the germline V gene (reference sequence). Trimming left V 3 bases short and J 0 bases short, with 12 bases between. The CDR3 has 15 residues. The CDR3 loop is CASSFGDTTSYEQYF. CDR3 nucleotides: TGTGCCAGCAGCTTCGGTGACACCACCTCCTACGAGCAGTACTTC. Complete variable domain (other parts from reference TRBV7-9 and TRBJ2-7): DTGVSQNPRHKITKRGQNVTFRCDPISEHNRLYWYRQTLGQGPEFLTYFQNEAQLEKSRLLSDRFSAERPKGSFSTLEIQRTEQGDSAMYLCASSFGDTTSYEQYFGPGTRLTVT.

The table lists this clone with a few counts. The chain has TRBV7-9 and TRBJ2-7; TRBD1 might be the D (5 bases). V lost 1 base and J 2 bases, leaving 9 bases between the germline ends. This CDR3 comprises 14 residues. Germline V CDR1 and CDR2: SEHNR, FQNEAQ (reference sequence). The CDR3 bases are TGTGCCAGCAGCTTAGACCAGGGTACCTACGAGCAGTACTTC. Translating it yields CASSLDQGTYEQYF.

The chain is built from TRBV5-6 and TRBJ2-7; TRBD2 matches 11 bases. The CDR3 is 16 amino acids. V shed 4 bases and J 3 bases; nucleotides not matched to a gene: 9. CDR1 SGHDT and CDR2 YYEEEE come from the germline V gene. This chain's CDR3 is CASSDGTSGVVYEQYF. The CDR3 DNA follows: TGTGCCAGCAGCGACGGGACTAGCGGAGTTGTCTACGAGCAGTACTTC.

In DNA form, the CDR3 reads TGTGCCAGTAGTCCCAGGCAGGGACAGAACACCGGGGAGCTGTTTTTT. The encoded protein is CASSPRQGQNTGELFF. V usage is TRBV19 and J usage is TRBJ2-2, with D perhaps matching TRBD1 (6 bases). CDR3 length: 16 residues. Germline assignment: CDR1 LNHDA and CDR2 SQIVND (reference sequence). V dropped 5 bases and J dropped 1 base, with 14 bases sitting between them.

The CDR3 reads CASRESTADEQFF. In DNA, the CDR3 is TGTGCCAGCAGGGAGAGTACCGCGGATGAGCAGTTCTTC. The rearrangement uses TRBV25-1 and TRBJ2-1; D gene unclear. The CDR3 has 13 residues. V was shortened by 6 bases and J by 8 bases, with 14 bases between the two germline ends. CDR1 MGHDK and CDR2 SYGVNS come from the germline V gene.

This chain connects TRBV6-5 to TRBJ2-1, with a weak D call TRBD1 (6 bases). The CDR3 consists of 16 residues. Trimming pared 0 bases from V and 2 bases from J, leaving 11 bases between. Germline V lookup: CDR1 MNHEY, CDR2 SVGAGI. The CDR3 DNA sequence: TGTGCCAGCAGTTACTCGAAGGCAGGGGCCTACAATGAGCAGTTCTTC. It is translated as CASSYSKAGAYNEQFF.

The genes are TRBV27 and TRBJ2-1, with 11 bases lining up with TRBD2. Unmatched junction bases numbered 4, after V lost 4 bases and J lost 5 bases. CDR1 is MNHEY, CDR2 SMNVEV, per germline (reference sequence). This CDR3 has 15 residues. CDR3 nucleotides: TGTGCCAGCAGTTCCCCGACTAGCGGGGACAATGAGCAGTTCTTC. It encodes CASSSPTSGDNEQFF.

The CDR3 sequence: CASSYCGPDTQYF. Written as DNA, the CDR3 is TGTGCCAGCAGTTACTGTGGGCCAGATACGCAGTATTTT. The chain combines TRBV6-6 with TRBJ2-3; D uncertain. V dropped 1 base and J dropped 4 bases, with 6 bases sitting between them. The CDR3 sequence is 13 residues long. Germline V gives CDR1 MNHNY, CDR2 SVGAGI (reference sequence).

The chain couples TRBV4-1 to TRBJ1-1, with 7 nucleotides matching TRBD1. Germline V gene lookup returns CDR1 MGHRA and CDR2 YSYEKL. The junction had 9 bases not matched to a gene; V was cut back by 0 bases and J by 2 bases. The CDR3 is 17 amino acids. The CDR3 region has the DNA TGCGCCAGCAGCCAAGATCCTTGGACAGGCTTTAACACTGAAGCTTTCTTT. Translation gives CASSQDPWTGFNTEAFF.

This chain joins TRBV15 and TRBJ2-7, with D possibly being TRBD1 (6 bases). Germline V lookup: CDR1 LNHNV, CDR2 YYDKDF (reference sequence). V was cut by 0 bases and J by 2 bases, with 8 bases left in between. The CDR3 has 14 amino acids. CDR3 DNA sequence: TGTGCCACCAGCAGAGAGGGGGCCCCCTACGAGCAGTACTTC. Encoded protein: CATSREGAPYEQYF.